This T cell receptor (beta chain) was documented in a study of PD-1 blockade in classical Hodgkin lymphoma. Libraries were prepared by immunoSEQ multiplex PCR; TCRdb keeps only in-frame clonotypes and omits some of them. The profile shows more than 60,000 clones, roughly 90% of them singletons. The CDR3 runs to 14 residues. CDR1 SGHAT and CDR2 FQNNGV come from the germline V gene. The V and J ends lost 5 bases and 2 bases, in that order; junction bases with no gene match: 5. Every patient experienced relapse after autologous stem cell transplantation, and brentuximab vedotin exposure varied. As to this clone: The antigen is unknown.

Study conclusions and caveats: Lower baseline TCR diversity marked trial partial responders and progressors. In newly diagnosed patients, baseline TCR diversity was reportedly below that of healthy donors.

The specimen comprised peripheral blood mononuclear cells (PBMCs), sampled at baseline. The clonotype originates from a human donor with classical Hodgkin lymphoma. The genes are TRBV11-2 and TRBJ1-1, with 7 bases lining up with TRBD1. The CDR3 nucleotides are TGTGCCAGCAGCCTACGACAGGGAAACACTGAAGCTTTCTTT. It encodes CASSLRQGNTEAFF.